These 19 T cell receptor beta chains originate from one sample sequenced in a study of OX40 agonist ivuxolimab in advanced cancers. TCRdb's table, derived via immunoSEQ multiplex PCR, lists solely in-frame clones and lacks some. The sample includes around 50,000 clones, approximately 94% of them seen just once. The input for sequencing was CD4+ or CD8+ T cells sorted from blood, taken in a trial of the OX40 agonist ivuxolimab. These receptors all come from an adult with an advanced solid tumor such as melanoma, head and neck, liver or kidney cancer.

The rearrangement links TRBV28 to TRBJ2-3, with D maybe TRBD1 (6 bases). Per the germline V gene, CDR1 is MDHEN and CDR2 is SYDVKM. V was pared by 2 bases and J by 4 bases, with 13 bases between. This CDR3 is 15 amino acids long. In DNA, the CDR3 is TGTGCCAGCAGTTTAGCCGGCAGGGGATCAGATACGCAGTATTTT. It specifies CASSLAGRGSDTQYF.

The chain employs TRBV2 and TRBJ2-5; D unresolved. In germline, CDR1 is SNHLY, CDR2 FYNNEI. CDR3 length: 10 residues. V lost 8 bases to trimming and J lost 10 bases, with 11 bases between them. CDR3 loop: CASGYPSQYF. In nucleotides, the CDR3 is TGTGCCAGCGGTTACCCCAGCCAGTACTTC.

This clone has more than one count but fewer than ten. The chain joins TRBV7-6 to TRBJ2-1; 9 positions agree with TRBD2. The CDR3 contains 15 residues. Germline loops: CDR1 SGHVS, CDR2 FNYEAQ. V was clipped by 3 bases and J by 0 bases; unmatched bases: 0. Here the CDR3 reads CASSFSGSSYNEQFF. CDR3 DNA: TGTGCCAGCAGCTTTAGCGGGAGCTCCTACAATGAGCAGTTCTTC. The full variable domain, its missing parts supplied by reference TRBV7-6 and TRBJ2-1, is GAGVSQSPRYKVTKRGQDVALRCDPISGHVSLYWYRQALGQGPEFLTYFNYEAQQDKSGLPNDRFSAERPEGSISTLTIQRTEQRDSAMYRCASSFSGSSYNEQFFGPGTRLTVL.

The rearrangement links TRBV28 to TRBJ1-1; 12 positions agree with TRBD1. V lost 9 bases, J lost 5 bases, and 4 bases stayed unmatched. Germline V gene lookup returns CDR1 MDHEN and CDR2 SYDVKM. This CDR3 has 13 amino acids. The CDR3 protein is CASGDRGQTEAFF. CDR3 in DNA: TGTGCCAGTGGGGACAGGGGGCAGACTGAAGCTTTCTTT.

The chain is built from TRBV7-6 and TRBJ2-5, with 7 bases matching TRBD1. V shed 5 bases and J 3 bases; nucleotides not matched to a gene: 3. This CDR3 comprises 13 residues. Germline V gene lookup returns CDR1 SGHVS and CDR2 FNYEAQ. The CDR3 sequence: CASSTGVEETQYF. CDR3 in DNA: TGTGCCAGCAGCACAGGGGTGGAAGAGACCCAGTACTTC.

The chain couples TRBV27 to TRBJ2-7; a possible D gene is TRBD1 (6 bases). The length of the CDR3 is 11 residues. The germline V gene encodes CDR1 MNHEY and CDR2 SMNVEV (reference sequence). Deletions cut 8 bases from V and 3 bases from J, with 8 bases between. CDR3 amino acids: CASGQIYEQYF. As DNA, the CDR3 is TGTGCCAGCGGACAGATCTACGAGCAGTACTTC.

This sequence joins TRBV6-1 and TRBJ2-3; D remains ambiguous. Germline loops: CDR1 MNHNS, CDR2 SASEGT. Trimming left V 1 base short and J 0 bases short, with 11 bases between. The CDR3 is 16 amino acids. The DNA for the CDR3 is TGTGCCAGCAGTGAAGATCTGATGACTAGCACAGATACGCAGTATTTT. It translates to CASSEDLMTSTDTQYF.

The chain combines TRBV10-3 with TRBJ2-7, with D possibly matching TRBD2 (6 bases). The CDR3 runs 11 residues. V was clipped by 2 bases and J by 7 bases, with 6 bases between them. Germline V gene sequence: CDR1 ENHRY, CDR2 SYGVKD. The CDR3 loop reads CAISEGTEQYF. The CDR3 DNA reads TGTGCCATCAGTGAGGGGACTGAGCAGTACTTC.

The gene calls are TRBV30 and TRBJ2-7; 7 positions match TRBD1. Germline CDR1 reads GTSNPN; CDR2 reads SVGIG (reference sequence). Losses at the gene ends were 5 bases for V and 6 bases for J; bases not matched to a gene: 7. This CDR3 has 12 residues. The CDR3 loop reads CAWGPAGGEQYF. The CDR3 DNA is TGTGCCTGGGGGCCCGCAGGGGGCGAGCAGTACTTC.

This clone was seen a single time. The rearrangement uses TRBV11-2 and TRBJ2-7, with D possibly matching TRBD2 (5 bases). V was shortened by 4 bases and J by 4 bases, with 17 bases between the two germline ends. The CDR3 extends over 15 amino acids. Germline V gives CDR1 SGHAT, CDR2 FQNNGV. This CDR3 is CASSSYTRGVYEQYF. CDR3 in DNA: TGTGCCAGCAGCTCGTACACTCGGGGAGTGTACGAGCAGTACTTC.

The V call is TRBV27, the J call TRBJ2-1; D perhaps matches TRBD1 (6 bases). Looked up from germline, CDR1 is MNHEY and CDR2 is SMNVEV (reference sequence). The CDR3 has 13 residues. Trimming removed 5 bases at V and 4 bases at J, with 9 bases between. The CDR3 DNA reads TGTGCCAGCAGTAGTACAGGGTACAATGAGCAGTTCTTC. Encoded protein: CASSSTGYNEQFF.

This chain links TRBV5-4 with TRBJ2-7; D perhaps matches TRBD2 (6 bases). The germline gives CDR1 SGHNT, CDR2 YYREEE (reference sequence). V was clipped by 5 bases and J by 3 bases, with 12 bases between them. The CDR3 covers 13 residues. The CDR3 nucleotides read TGTGCCAGCAGTCTCATTAGCGGCTACGAGCAGTACTTC. Translation gives CASSLISGYEQYF.

The V and J genes are TRBV9 and TRBJ2-1; TRBD2 matches 15 bases. The CDR3 consists of 16 residues. The junction had 2 bases not matched to a gene; V was cut back by 3 bases and J by 4 bases. CDR1 and CDR2 (germline): SGDLS, YYNGEE. CDR3 sequence reads: CASSAGLAGGYNEQFF. Here the CDR3 DNA reads TGTGCCAGCAGCGCCGGACTAGCGGGAGGGTACAATGAGCAGTTCTTC.

The chain employs TRBV28 and TRBJ2-3; D is ambiguous. V shed 5 bases and J shed 2 bases, with 17 bases lying between them. CDR3 length: 16 amino acids. Germline CDR1 reads MDHEN; CDR2 reads SYDVKM. CDR3 loop: CASSPRLAPITDTQYF. The CDR3 DNA is TGTGCCAGCAGTCCCCGATTGGCACCAATCACAGATACGCAGTATTTT.

The CDR3 loop reads CASSGQVRGETQYF. Written as DNA, the CDR3 is TGCGCCAGCAGCGGACAGGTTCGAGGAGAGACCCAGTACTTC. V is TRBV4-1 and J is TRBJ2-5, with TRBD1 matching over 7 bases. The CDR3 has 14 amino acids. After removal of 5 bases from V and 4 bases from J, the junction contained 7 bases not matched to a gene. Germline assignment: CDR1 MGHRA and CDR2 YSYEKL.

The V and J genes are TRBV11-2 and TRBJ1-4; tentatively, D is TRBD1 (5 bases). There are 15 residues in the CDR3. Germline assignment: CDR1 SGHAT and CDR2 FQNNGV. Trimming took off 1 base at V and 3 bases at J, with 9 bases between the two ends. The CDR3 bases are TGTGCCAGCAGCTTAGGGGACCGCTCTAATGAAAAACTGTTTTTT. Amino acid sequence: CASSLGDRSNEKLFF.

V and J are TRBV11-2 and TRBJ1-4, with 8 nucleotides matching TRBD1. V was pared by 6 bases and J by 10 bases, with 16 bases of the junction left unmatched. The CDR3 length is 16 residues. Looked up from germline, CDR1 is SGHAT and CDR2 is FQNNGV. The CDR3, as DNA: TGTGCCAGCAGTCCACTCGCCGCAGGGGGCGTGAGAAAACTGTTTTTT. Amino acid sequence: CASSPLAAGGVRKLFF.

The count of this clone is one. The chain employs TRBV28 and TRBJ2-7; tentative D call: TRBD2 (6 bases). Germline CDR1 reads MDHEN; CDR2 reads SYDVKM. V was trimmed by 8 bases and J by 1 base, leaving 15 bases between them. The CDR3 runs 14 residues. The CDR3 is CASSLAARSYEQYF. The CDR3 nucleotides are TGTGCCAGCTCACTAGCAGCCAGATCCTACGAGCAGTACTTC.

The chain has TRBV6-6 and TRBJ2-4, with D unclear. This CDR3 is 15 amino acids long. CDR1 and CDR2 (germline): MNHNY, SVGAGI (reference sequence). Trimming shortened V by 5 bases and J by 0 bases, and 11 bases separated the two germline ends. The CDR3 sequence is CASSRAEVAKNIQYF. CDR3 DNA sequence: TGTGCCAGCAGTCGGGCTGAGGTAGCCAAAAACATTCAGTACTTC.